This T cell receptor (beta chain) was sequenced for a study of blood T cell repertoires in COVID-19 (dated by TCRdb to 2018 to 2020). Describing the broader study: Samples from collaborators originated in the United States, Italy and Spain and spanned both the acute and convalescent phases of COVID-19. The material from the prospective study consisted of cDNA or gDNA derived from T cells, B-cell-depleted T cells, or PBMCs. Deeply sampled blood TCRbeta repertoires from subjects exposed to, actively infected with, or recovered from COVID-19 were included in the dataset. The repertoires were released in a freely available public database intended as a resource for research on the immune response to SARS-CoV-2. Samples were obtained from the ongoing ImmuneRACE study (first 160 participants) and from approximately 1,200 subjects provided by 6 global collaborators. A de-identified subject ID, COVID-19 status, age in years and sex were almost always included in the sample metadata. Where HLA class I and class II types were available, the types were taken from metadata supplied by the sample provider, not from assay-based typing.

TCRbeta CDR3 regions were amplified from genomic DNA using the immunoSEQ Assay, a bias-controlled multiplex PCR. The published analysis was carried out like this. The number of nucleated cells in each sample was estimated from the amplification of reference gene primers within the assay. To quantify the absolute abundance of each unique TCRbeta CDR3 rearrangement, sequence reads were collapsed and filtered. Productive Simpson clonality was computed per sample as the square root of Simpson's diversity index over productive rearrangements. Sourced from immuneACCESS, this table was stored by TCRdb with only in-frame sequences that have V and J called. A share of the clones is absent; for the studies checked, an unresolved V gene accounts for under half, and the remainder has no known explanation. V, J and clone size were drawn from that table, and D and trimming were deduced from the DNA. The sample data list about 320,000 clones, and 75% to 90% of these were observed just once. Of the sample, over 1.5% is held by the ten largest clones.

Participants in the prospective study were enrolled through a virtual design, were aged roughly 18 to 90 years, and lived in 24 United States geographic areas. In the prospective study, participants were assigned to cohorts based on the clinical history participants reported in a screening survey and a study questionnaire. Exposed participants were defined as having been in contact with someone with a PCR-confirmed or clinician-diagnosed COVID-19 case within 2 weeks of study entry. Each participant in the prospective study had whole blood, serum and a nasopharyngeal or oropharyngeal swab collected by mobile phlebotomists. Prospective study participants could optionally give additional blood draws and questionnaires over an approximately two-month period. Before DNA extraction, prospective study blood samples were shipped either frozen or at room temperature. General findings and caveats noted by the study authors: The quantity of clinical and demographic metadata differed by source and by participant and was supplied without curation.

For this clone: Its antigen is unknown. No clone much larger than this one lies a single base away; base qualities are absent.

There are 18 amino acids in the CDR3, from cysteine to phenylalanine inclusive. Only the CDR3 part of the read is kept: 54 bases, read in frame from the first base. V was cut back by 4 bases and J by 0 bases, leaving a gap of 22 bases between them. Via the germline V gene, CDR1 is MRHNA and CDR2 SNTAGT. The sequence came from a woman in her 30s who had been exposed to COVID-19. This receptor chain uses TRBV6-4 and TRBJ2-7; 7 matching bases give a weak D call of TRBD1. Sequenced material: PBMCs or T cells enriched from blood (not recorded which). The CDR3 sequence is CASSAPLPGGQSSYEQYF. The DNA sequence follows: TGTGCCAGCAGTGCCCCCCTCCCCGGGGGACAGAGCTCCTACGAGCAGTACTTC.